This passage covers 25 T cell receptor beta chains from one sample sequenced in a study of human T cells and chemical hapten exposure. As to time point: patch test 2, 6 weeks after DPC sensitization. Treatment defined: therapeutic diphenylcyclopropenone sensitization with weekly scalp DPC. Unseparated into fractions, whole blood served as the source from which total RNA was extracted. TCRdb passed the RACE reads through MiXCR, listing each CDR3 protein once. The sample shows 40,000 or so distinct CDR3 sequences, approximately 10% of them seen only once. The specimen comprised whole blood, sampled in connection with sensitization to the hapten diphenylcyclopropenone (DPC). The receptors were gathered from a woman aged 25 to 39 with alopecia areata. Some clones in this sample may be carry-over from other donors' samples.

This clonotype was seen a few times. This chain links TRBV29-1 with TRBJ1-1; TRBD1 matches 11 bases. Germline CDR1 and CDR2: SQVTM and ANQGSEA. The trim removed 6 bases at V and 0 bases at J, leaving 3 bases unmatched. The CDR3 totals 14 residues. The CDR3 is CSVGQGGMNTEAFF. For the CDR3, the DNA is TGCAGCGTGGGACAGGGGGGGATGAACACTGAAGCTTTCTTT.

This clonotype was observed a few times. The chain couples TRBV4-2 to TRBJ1-4; 9 positions agree with TRBD1. V lost 5 bases and J lost 3; bases outside the gene matches: 10. The germline gives CDR1 LGHNA, CDR2 YNFKEQ. The CDR3 totals 17 residues. In DNA, the CDR3 is TGTGCCAGCAGCGATACGACAGGGGGTCCGGCTAATGAAAAACTGTTTTTT. The encoded protein is CASSDTTGGPANEKLFF.

The rearrangement uses TRBV12-3 or TRBV12-4 and TRBJ2-7; 9 bases line up with TRBD1. The CDR3 runs to 13 residues. The V gene end was trimmed by 2 bases and the J gene end by 7 bases; junction bases not matched to a gene: 3. CDR3: CASSLTGGGEQYF. The CDR3 DNA reads TGTGCCAGCAGTTTAACAGGGGGCGGAGAGCAGTACTTC.

This sequence joins TRBV7-2 and TRBJ2-3, with D hard to call. In germline, CDR1 is SGHTA, CDR2 FQGNSA. Trimming pared 4 bases from V and 6 bases from J, leaving 14 bases between. The CDR3 has 14 residues. CDR3 loop: CASSSRGLVDTQYF. The CDR3 DNA reads TGTGCCAGCAGCTCTCGAGGCCTTGTGGATACGCAGTATTTT. The complete variable domain, with remaining parts taken from reference TRBV7-2 and TRBJ2-3, reads GAGVSQSPSNKVTEKGKDVELRCDPISGHTALYWYRQSLGQGLEFLIYFQGNSAPDKSGLPSDRFSAERTGGSVSTLTIQRTQQEDSAVYLCASSSRGLVDTQYFGPGTRLTVL.

The gene calls are TRBV7-2 and TRBJ2-6; D may be TRBD2 (5 bases). The CDR3 loop spans 15 amino acids. Trimming removed 3 bases at V and 0 bases at J, with 6 bases between. Germline CDR1 reads SGHTA; CDR2 reads FQGNSA. CDR3: CASSLDSSGANVLTF. CDR3 DNA: TGTGCCAGCAGCTTGGACTCCTCTGGGGCCAACGTCCTGACTTTC.

This clonotype was seen more than once but under ten times. This chain uses TRBV29-1 with TRBJ2-7; D gene uncertain. The CDR3 has 11 amino acids. V shed 2 bases and J shed 7 bases, with 9 bases lying between them. CDR1 and CDR2 from the germline V gene are SQVTM and ANQGSEA. The CDR3, as DNA: TGCAGCGTTGAAAGGCTGGGGGAGCAGTACTTC. This gives the protein CSVERLGEQYF.

There are a few counts of this clonotype. The rearrangement links TRBV29-1 to TRBJ1-3; maybe TRBD1 (5 bases). The CDR3 sequence is 16 residues long. Germline-derived CDR1 and CDR2 are SQVTM and ANQGSEA. The germline V and J ends were trimmed by 1 base and 0 bases, with 13 bases remaining between them. CDR3 nucleotide sequence: TGCAGCGTTGAAGCCTCAATGGGGGTCTCTGGAAACACCATATATTTT. It codes for CSVEASMGVSGNTIYF.

This clonotype has ten or more counts. The chain carries TRBV7-2 and TRBJ1-3; D gene uncertain. This CDR3 has 15 amino acids. From germline, CDR1 is SGHTA and CDR2 FQGNSA. Trimming took off 0 bases at V and 2 bases at J, with 8 bases between the two ends. The CDR3 protein is CASSLAESAGNTIYF. The CDR3 DNA sequence: TGTGCCAGCAGCTTAGCGGAGTCAGCTGGAAACACCATATATTTT. Supplemented by reference TRBV7-2 and TRBJ1-3, the full variable domain reads GAGVSQSPSNKVTEKGKDVELRCDPISGHTALYWYRQSLGQGLEFLIYFQGNSAPDKSGLPSDRFSAERTGGSVSTLTIQRTQQEDSAVYLCASSLAESAGNTIYFGEGSWLTVV.

This rearrangement joins TRBV6-5 to TRBJ1-2; D is uncertain. CDR3 length equals 12 residues. Trimming stripped 6 bases from V and 7 bases from J, with 12 bases between. CDR1 and CDR2 (germline): MNHEY, SVGAGI. The CDR3 DNA reads TGTGCCAGCAGCCTTCGTGGAGGTGGCTACACCTTC. Translating gives CASSLRGGGYTF.

This clonotype was seen ten or more times. The chain couples TRBV7-9 to TRBJ1-2; no reliable D call. Germline assignment: CDR1 SEHNR and CDR2 FQNEAQ (reference sequence). V was clipped by 11 bases and J by 1 base, with 17 bases between them. This CDR3 contains 14 residues. The CDR3 sequence is CAGVVGGLNYGYTF. The DNA of the CDR3 is TGTGCCGGCGTCGTGGGTGGCCTTAACTATGGCTACACCTTC.

At least ten counts were recorded for this clonotype. The J gene is TRBJ2-7, the V gene TRBV9, with 8 positions matching TRBD1. V shed 2 bases and J 4 bases; nucleotides not matched to a gene: 5. CDR3 length: 14 amino acids. Germline V gene data show CDR1 as SGDLS and CDR2 as YYNGEE. CDR3: CASSVSQGAYEQYF. The CDR3 nucleotides read TGTGCCAGCAGCGTTTCTCAGGGGGCTTACGAGCAGTACTTC.

This clonotype was counted ten times or more. V is TRBV7-2 and J is TRBJ2-7, with D possibly being TRBD1 or TRBD2 (6 bases each). V gave up 3 bases and J gave up 6 bases, with 15 bases separating them. The CDR3 spans 14 residues. Germline CDR1 reads SGHTA; CDR2 reads FQGNSA. The CDR3 bases are TGTGCCAGCAGCTTCGGGGGCTCCCACGGCGAGCAGTACTTC. It translates to CASSFGGSHGEQYF. Filled out from reference TRBV7-2 and TRBJ2-7, the complete variable domain reads GAGVSQSPSNKVTEKGKDVELRCDPISGHTALYWYRQSLGQGLEFLIYFQGNSAPDKSGLPSDRFSAERTGGSVSTLTIQRTQQEDSAVYLCASSFGGSHGEQYFGPGTRLTVT.

This clonotype has only a few counts. The chain recombines TRBV9 with TRBJ1-2; no reliable D call. The CDR3 extends over 14 amino acids. Germline loops: CDR1 SGDLS, CDR2 YYNGEE. The V and J ends lost 3 bases and 4 bases respectively, with 13 bases between them. This CDR3 is CASSARPPSYGYTF. In DNA, the CDR3 is TGTGCCAGCAGCGCCCGCCCGCCGTCCTATGGCTACACCTTC.

The chain has TRBV5-5 and TRBJ2-1, with D possibly being TRBD2 (6 bases). The germline gives CDR1 SGHKS, CDR2 YYEKEE (reference sequence). Trimming left V 2 bases short and J 9 bases short, with 12 bases between. The CDR3 totals 13 residues. This CDR3 is CASSFAEGTEQFF. CDR3 DNA sequence: TGTGCCAGCAGCTTCGCGGAGGGAACTGAGCAGTTCTTC.

In its sample, this clonotype was seen a few times. The chain joins TRBV6-1 to TRBJ1-1; 7 positions match TRBD1. Looked up from germline, CDR1 is MNHNS and CDR2 is SASEGT. Germline trimming cut 11 bases from V and 0 bases from J; bases unmatched to any gene: 6. This CDR3 spans 13 amino acids. DNA of the CDR3: TGTGCCGGGAGACAGGGATTGAACACTGAAGCTTTCTTT. Translation: CAGRQGLNTEAFF.

On this clonotype: A single base separates this from a much larger clone, so it may be a read error. The chain has TRBV28 and TRBJ2-6; 8 bases agree with TRBD1. CDR3 length: 18 residues. CDR1 MDHEN and CDR2 SYDVKM come from the germline V gene. The CDR3 protein is CASSPTRQGSSGANVPTF. The CDR3 DNA is TGTGCCAGCAGTCCCACCCGACAGGGGAGCTCTGGGGCCAACGTCCCGACTTTC.

The chain links TRBV12-3 or TRBV12-4 to TRBJ2-5, with 9 bases matching TRBD2. This CDR3 is 15 amino acids long. V lost 2 bases to trimming and J lost 4 bases; unmatched junction nucleotides: 5. CDR3 amino acids: CASSLMGLAAETQYF. CDR3 nucleotides: TGTGCCAGCAGTTTAATGGGACTAGCCGCAGAGACCCAGTACTTC.

This clonotype has just a few counts. The CDR3 DNA is TGTGCCAGCAGCTTAAACAGGCGGACCACTTTGGATACGCAGTATTTT. Translating gives CASSLNRRTTLDTQYF. The chain carries TRBV7-2 and TRBJ2-3, with a tentative D call TRBD1 (5 bases). The CDR3 spans 16 residues. Germline CDR1 is SGHTA and CDR2 is FQGNSA. Trimming stripped 2 bases from V and 6 bases from J, with 18 bases between.

At least ten counts were recorded for this clonotype. The germline gene is not matched at one end of the junction; a read error may be the cause. The J gene is TRBJ2-7, the V gene TRBV12-3 or TRBV12-4; the D is unclear. CDR3 length: 15 amino acids. The CDR3 loop is CASRLGFGSSYEQYF. CDR3 nucleotide sequence: TGTGCCAGCAGATTAGGTTTTGGCAGTTCCTACGAGCAGTACTTC.

This clonotype was counted many times. J is TRBJ1-2 and V is TRBV29-1; D call uncertain. This CDR3 is 13 amino acids long. The germline CDR1 and CDR2 sequences are SQVTM and ANQGSEA. V shed 1 base and J shed 5 bases, with 11 bases lying between them. In DNA form, the CDR3 reads TGCAGCGTTGAAGTAGATTACGGATATGGCTACACCTTC. Protein: CSVEVDYGYGYTF.

The chain combines TRBV6-2 or TRBV6-3 with TRBJ2-1, with D tentatively TRBD2 (6 bases). Per the germline V gene, CDR1 is MNHEY and CDR2 is SVGEGT. CDR3 length: 16 amino acids. The V end lost 2 bases, the J end lost 5 bases, and 16 bases lay between the germline ends. CDR3 amino acids: CASSYAFGGLNNEQFF. The CDR3 nucleotides read TGTGCCAGCAGTTACGCATTCGGGGGATTAAACAATGAGCAGTTCTTC.

This clonotype occurred many times. The chain combines TRBV27 with TRBJ2-3; no definite D call. The V end was cut by 3 bases, the J end by 11 bases, with 18 bases between. Germline assignment: CDR1 MNHEY and CDR2 SMNVEV (reference sequence). The CDR3 is 14 residues long. The CDR3 region has the DNA TGTGCCAGCAGTTTCACCGCGTCTCACTTGGGGCAGTATTTT. Residues: CASSFTASHLGQYF.

The V gene is TRBV7-8, the J gene TRBJ1-4; D perhaps matches TRBD1 (5 bases). V was pared by 1 base and J by 2 bases, with 11 bases between. The germline V gene has CDR1 SGHVS and CDR2 FQNEAQ. The CDR3 length is 16 residues. The CDR3 region has the DNA TGTGCCAGCAGCTTAGGGGGGGGGTCCACTAATGAAAAACTGTTTTTT. Translation: CASSLGGGSTNEKLFF.

This clonotype was observed a few times. The V and J genes are TRBV12-3 or TRBV12-4 and TRBJ1-1, with a weak D call TRBD1 (5 bases). V shed 6 bases and J shed 4 bases, with 12 bases lying between them. This CDR3 comprises 13 residues. The CDR3 is CASSPRVGTEAFF. CDR3 in DNA: TGTGCCAGCAGCCCCAGGGTCGGCACTGAAGCTTTCTTT.

In this sample, this clonotype turned up many times. The chain uses TRBV6-4 and TRBJ2-1; D not resolved. Germline assignment: CDR1 MRHNA and CDR2 SNTAGT. Trimming took off 3 bases at V and 4 bases at J, with 7 bases between the two ends. The CDR3 totals 13 residues. CDR3: CASSEEEYNEQFF. DNA of the CDR3: TGTGCCAGCAGTGAAGAAGAGTACAATGAGCAGTTCTTC.